What follows is one TCR beta chain and its context. This entry comes from a study of identical twins. TCRdb redid the calling of the 5' RACE reads with MiXCR, one entry per CDR3 protein. The data show approximately 600,000 distinct CDR3 sequences, nearly 10% seen once. The CDR3 has 14 residues. CDR1 DFQATT and CDR2 SNEGSKA come from the germline V gene (reference sequence). After removal of 5 bases from V and 5 bases from J, the junction contained 9 bases not matched to a gene. The sample was also linked to a second study, of yellow fever vaccine responses in identical twins.

The sequenced sample was PBMCs. V usage is TRBV20-1 and J usage is TRBJ2-7; TRBD2 matches at 10 bases. The sequence was collected from a woman under 30 in good health. Here the CDR3 DNA reads TGCAGTGCTCTCAGGGCTAGCGGGGGTGACGAGCAGTACTTC. Translating gives CSALRASGGDEQYF.